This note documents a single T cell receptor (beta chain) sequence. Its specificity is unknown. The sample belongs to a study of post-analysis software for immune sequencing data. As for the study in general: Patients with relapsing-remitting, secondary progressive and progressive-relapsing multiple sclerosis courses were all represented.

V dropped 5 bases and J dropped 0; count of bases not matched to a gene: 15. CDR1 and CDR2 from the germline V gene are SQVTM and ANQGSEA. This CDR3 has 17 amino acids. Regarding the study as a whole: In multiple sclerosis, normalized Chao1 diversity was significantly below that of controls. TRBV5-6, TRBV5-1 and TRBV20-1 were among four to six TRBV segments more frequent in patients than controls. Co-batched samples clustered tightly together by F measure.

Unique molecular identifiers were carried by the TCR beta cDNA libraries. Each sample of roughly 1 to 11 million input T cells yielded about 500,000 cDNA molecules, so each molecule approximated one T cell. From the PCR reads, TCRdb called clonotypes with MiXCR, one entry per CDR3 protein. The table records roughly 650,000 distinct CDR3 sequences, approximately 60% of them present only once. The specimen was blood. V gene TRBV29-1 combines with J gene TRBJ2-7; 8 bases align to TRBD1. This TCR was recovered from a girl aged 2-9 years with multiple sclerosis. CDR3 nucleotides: TGCAGCGTTACCCTAGACAGGGGCGACTCGAGCTCCTACGAGCAGTACTTC. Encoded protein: CSVTLDRGDSSSYEQYF.